This T cell receptor beta chain was sequenced in a study of cytomegalovirus exposure and HLA in healthy donors. The germline gives CDR1 SGHTA, CDR2 FQGNSA. CDR3 length: 12 amino acids. V was pared by 5 bases and J by 13 bases, with 15 bases between. Use of 60 Vbeta and 13 Jbeta primers characterized the PCR. Assay: immunoSEQ multiplex PCR; the TCRdb copy retains only in-frame clones and omits some. The sample includes approximately 250,000 clones, around 80% of them seen just once. This clone has just a few counts. This chain connects TRBV7-2 to TRBJ1-5, with D perhaps TRBD1 (6 bases). Sequenced input: PBMCs. The clonotype was recovered from a boy aged 10-17 years in good health and CMV-seronegative. The CDR3 reads CASSPSQGAQHF. The CDR3 coding sequence is TGTGCCAGCAGCCCCTCACAGGGAGCACAGCATTTT.